This is a list of T cell receptor beta chains from one sample in a study of spatial heterogeneity in lung cancer. TCRdb independently ran MiXCR on the 5' RACE reads; one entry per CDR3 protein. The table has 75,000 or so distinct CDR3 sequences, around 7.3% seen once. The input for sequencing was PBMCs, taken at surgery. All receptors derive from a male donor with early-stage non-small cell lung cancer. Both conserved end residues are part of each CDR3. Fields, in order: clone size, D gene, J gene, V gene, CDR3 DNA, CDR3 protein. The D gene is left open where the match is weak. Expanded clones get a size class; other rows say once, few or many, or leave the size out.

clone size: once
D gene: TRBD2
J gene: TRBJ2-7
V gene: TRBV7-2
CDR3 DNA: TGTGCCAGCAGCGGACAGGTTAGCGGGGGAACCTACGAGCAGTACTTC
CDR3 protein: CASSGQVSGGTYEQYF

clone size: many
D gene: .
J gene: TRBJ2-1
V gene: TRBV19
CDR3 DNA: TGTGCCAGTAGGCAGGTAGGAGACGATGAGCAGTTCTTC
CDR3 protein: CASRQVGDDEQFF

clone size: many
D gene: .
J gene: TRBJ2-3
V gene: TRBV20-1
CDR3 DNA: TGCAGTGCCACCAGGGGAGGGGGCACAGATACGCAGTATTTT
CDR3 protein: CSATRGGGTDTQYF

clone size: many
D gene: .
J gene: TRBJ1-6
V gene: TRBV11-2
CDR3 DNA: TGTGCCAGCAGCTTGCGGACGGGGTCACCCCTCCACTTT
CDR3 protein: CASSLRTGSPLHF

clone size: many
D gene: .
J gene: TRBJ2-1
V gene: TRBV7-9
CDR3 DNA: TGTGCCAGCAGCTTATCGCCTATCAGCGGATCCTACAATGAGCAGTTCTTC
CDR3 protein: CASSLSPISGSYNEQFF

clone size: many
D gene: .
J gene: TRBJ2-3
V gene: TRBV7-9
CDR3 DNA: TGTGCCAGCAGCTATCCGGCGGGACTGGACACAGATACGCAGTATTTT
CDR3 protein: CASSYPAGLDTDTQYF

clone size: many
D gene: TRBD1
J gene: TRBJ1-2
V gene: TRBV7-2
CDR3 DNA: TGTGCCAGCAGCCCCCGTGGACAGGGGGGTGGCTACACCTTC
CDR3 protein: CASSPRGQGGGYTF

clone size: many
D gene: .
J gene: TRBJ1-1
V gene: TRBV5-1
CDR3 DNA: TGCGCCAGCAGCTTCCAGGGGCAGGACACTGAAGCTTTCTTT
CDR3 protein: CASSFQGQDTEAFF

clone size: many
D gene: .
J gene: TRBJ1-4
V gene: TRBV27
CDR3 DNA: TGTGCCAGCAGTTTAACCGGGACCGCCTTTGGGGAGGAAAAACTGTTTTTT
CDR3 protein: CASSLTGTAFGEEKLFF

clone size: many
D gene: .
J gene: TRBJ2-1
V gene: TRBV6-5
CDR3 DNA: TGTGCCAGCAGTTATGAGGGCCTGAATGAGCAGTTCTTC
CDR3 protein: CASSYEGLNEQFF

clone size: many
D gene: .
J gene: TRBJ2-5
V gene: TRBV11-2
CDR3 DNA: TGTGCCAGCAGCTTAAACCAAGAGACCCAGTACTTC
CDR3 protein: CASSLNQETQYF

clone size: many
D gene: TRBD2
J gene: TRBJ2-7
V gene: TRBV5-1
CDR3 DNA: TGTGCCAGCTCCAGCGGGAGTTCCTACGAGCAGTACTTC
CDR3 protein: CASSSGSSYEQYF

clone size: many
D gene: .
J gene: TRBJ2-7
V gene: TRBV6-2/TRBV6-3
CDR3 DNA: TGTGCCAGCCGGAACGGAGCGGCCTTTTACGAGCAGTACTTC
CDR3 protein: CASRNGAAFYEQYF

clone size: .
D gene: TRBD1
J gene: TRBJ1-2
V gene: TRBV3-1
CDR3 DNA: TGTGCCAGCAGCCAAGAGGGGGGACAGATATATGGCTACACCTTC
CDR3 protein: CASSQEGGQIYGYTF

clone size: .
D gene: .
J gene: TRBJ1-1
V gene: TRBV27
CDR3 DNA: TGTGCCAGCAGTTTCAGAGGGCGGAACACTGAAGCTTTCTTT
CDR3 protein: CASSFRGRNTEAFF

clone size: .
D gene: .
J gene: TRBJ1-5
V gene: TRBV2
CDR3 DNA: TGTGCCAGCAGCGGGGACGTTAGCAATCAGCCCCAGCATTTT
CDR3 protein: CASSGDVSNQPQHF

clone size: few
D gene: .
J gene: TRBJ2-3
V gene: TRBV29-1
CDR3 DNA: TGCAGCGTTGAGACGGGAGTCGTGACAGATACGCAGTATTTT
CDR3 protein: CSVETGVVTDTQYF

clone size: many
D gene: .
J gene: TRBJ1-6
V gene: TRBV12-5
CDR3 DNA: TGTGCTAGTGGTTCAACCGAATTCTCACCCCTCCACTTT
CDR3 protein: CASGSTEFSPLHF

clone size: few
D gene: TRBD2
J gene: TRBJ2-6
V gene: TRBV23-1
CDR3 DNA: TGCGCCGGAACCGGGGGGGGGCTCCCTTACCTCTCTGGGGCCAACGTCCTGACTTTC
CDR3 protein: CAGTGGGLPYLSGANVLTF

clone size: many
D gene: .
J gene: TRBJ1-1
V gene: TRBV7-9
CDR3 DNA: TGTGCCAGCAGCTTAGCGGGGACCAACACTGAAGCTTTCTTT
CDR3 protein: CASSLAGTNTEAFF

clone size: few
D gene: .
J gene: TRBJ1-1
V gene: TRBV7-8
CDR3 DNA: TGTGCCAGCGGGAAGGGGCGGAGAACTGAAGCTTTCTTT
CDR3 protein: CASGKGRRTEAFF

clone size: many
D gene: .
J gene: TRBJ1-4
V gene: TRBV5-6
CDR3 DNA: TGTGCCAGCAGCTTGCAGGGAGATTGGGAAAAACTGTTTTTT
CDR3 protein: CASSLQGDWEKLFF

clone size: .
D gene: .
J gene: TRBJ2-7
V gene: TRBV11-3
CDR3 DNA: TGTGCCAGCAGCTTAAGGGACGCCACCTACGAGCAGTACTTC
CDR3 protein: CASSLRDATYEQYF

clone size: few
D gene: TRBD1
J gene: TRBJ1-1
V gene: TRBV18
CDR3 DNA: TGTGCCAGCTCACCAGGACAGGGGTTTGGTGAAGCTTTCTTT
CDR3 protein: CASSPGQGFGEAFF

clone size: many
D gene: TRBD2
J gene: TRBJ2-1
V gene: TRBV7-2
CDR3 DNA: TGTGCCAGCAGCTCCATCACCGGGACTAGGGAGTTCTTC
CDR3 protein: CASSSITGTREFF

clone size: few
D gene: .
J gene: TRBJ2-5
V gene: TRBV9
CDR3 DNA: TGTGCCAGCAGCGCGCCCCCGGGGCAGGGCGAGACCCAGTACTTC
CDR3 protein: CASSAPPGQGETQYF

clone size: few
D gene: .
J gene: TRBJ2-3
V gene: TRBV19
CDR3 DNA: TGTGCCAGTACGTCGTGGGGAGATACGCAGTATTTT
CDR3 protein: CASTSWGDTQYF

clone size: few
D gene: TRBD1
J gene: TRBJ1-2
V gene: TRBV29-1
CDR3 DNA: TGCAGCGTTGTACAGGGGATAGGGTATGGCTACACCTTC
CDR3 protein: CSVVQGIGYGYTF

clone size: many
D gene: .
J gene: TRBJ1-4
V gene: TRBV12-3/TRBV12-4
CDR3 DNA: TGTGCCAGCAGCCTTCTTATCGGGGAAAAACTGTTTTTT
CDR3 protein: CASSLLIGEKLFF

clone size: many
D gene: .
J gene: TRBJ2-1
V gene: TRBV27
CDR3 DNA: TGTGCCAGCAGCTCGACCGTAATTAAACTCAATGAGCAGTTCTTC
CDR3 protein: CASSSTVIKLNEQFF

clone size: many
D gene: .
J gene: TRBJ2-1
V gene: TRBV15
CDR3 DNA: TGTGCCACCAGCAGAGAGAACAATGAGCAGTTCTTC
CDR3 protein: CATSRENNEQFF

clone size: .
D gene: TRBD1
J gene: TRBJ2-7
V gene: TRBV7-6
CDR3 DNA: TGTGCCAGCAGCTTGGGGACAGGGCCGGTCGAGCAGTACTTC
CDR3 protein: CASSLGTGPVEQYF

clone size: many
D gene: TRBD2
J gene: TRBJ2-7
V gene: TRBV9
CDR3 DNA: TGTGCCAGCAGCGTATCGGGACTAGAGTTTGACGAGCAGTACTTC
CDR3 protein: CASSVSGLEFDEQYF

clone size: many
D gene: .
J gene: TRBJ2-1
V gene: TRBV5-1
CDR3 DNA: TGCGCCAGCAGCTTAAACCCGGGGACCTCCTACAATGAGCAGTTCTTC
CDR3 protein: CASSLNPGTSYNEQFF

clone size: many
D gene: .
J gene: TRBJ2-3
V gene: TRBV25-1
CDR3 DNA: TGTGCCAGCTCCCCGGGAAATACGCAGTATTTT
CDR3 protein: CASSPGNTQYF

clone size: few
D gene: TRBD2
J gene: TRBJ2-7
V gene: TRBV20-1
CDR3 DNA: TGCAGTGCTAGAGATCGACTAGCGGGAGGCTACGAGCAGTACTTC
CDR3 protein: CSARDRLAGGYEQYF

clone size: many
D gene: .
J gene: TRBJ1-2
V gene: TRBV29-1
CDR3 DNA: TGCAGCGTTGTATCAGGGAGAGATGGCTACACCTTC
CDR3 protein: CSVVSGRDGYTF

clone size: many
D gene: .
J gene: TRBJ1-2
V gene: TRBV29-1
CDR3 DNA: TGCAGCGTTGCTGGGCTCCGGAATGGCTACACCTTC
CDR3 protein: CSVAGLRNGYTF

clone size: many
D gene: .
J gene: TRBJ1-1
V gene: TRBV10-3
CDR3 DNA: TGTGCCATCAGTAAAATCGACGGACAGAACACTGAAGCTTTCTTT
CDR3 protein: CAISKIDGQNTEAFF

clone size: many
D gene: .
J gene: TRBJ1-1
V gene: TRBV5-6
CDR3 DNA: TGTGCCAGCAGCTTCCGGGGTATCGACACTGAAGCTTTCTTT
CDR3 protein: CASSFRGIDTEAFF

clone size: .
D gene: TRBD1
J gene: TRBJ2-1
V gene: TRBV12-3/TRBV12-4
CDR3 DNA: TGTGCCAGCAGCCTCAACAGGGGGCAGGTCAATGAGCAGTTCTTC
CDR3 protein: CASSLNRGQVNEQFF

clone size: many
D gene: TRBD2
J gene: TRBJ2-1
V gene: TRBV5-8
CDR3 DNA: TGTGCCAGCAGCCCCCTTGGGGGGAGGGCCAACAATGAGCAGTTCTTC
CDR3 protein: CASSPLGGRANNEQFF

clone size: .
D gene: .
J gene: TRBJ2-2
V gene: TRBV7-4
CDR3 DNA: TGTGCCAGCAGCGCCGGCGGGGAGCTGTTTTTT
CDR3 protein: CASSAGGELFF

clone size: .
D gene: .
J gene: TRBJ1-1
V gene: TRBV30
CDR3 DNA: TGTGCCTGGAGATCGGGGGACACTGAAGCTTTCTTT
CDR3 protein: CAWRSGDTEAFF

clone size: many
D gene: .
J gene: TRBJ2-7
V gene: TRBV6-5
CDR3 DNA: TGTGCCAGCAGACGACGGACGACTAGTTCACCCCACGAGCAGTACTTC
CDR3 protein: CASRRRTTSSPHEQYF

clone size: many
D gene: .
J gene: TRBJ2-3
V gene: TRBV29-1
CDR3 DNA: TGCAGCGGCGGGGAAGGGGCGTCAGATACGCAGTATTTT
CDR3 protein: CSGGEGASDTQYF

clone size: few
D gene: .
J gene: TRBJ1-5
V gene: TRBV4-1
CDR3 DNA: TGCGCCAGCAGCCAAGCAAACTTGGGGGCAGCCGCAGGACCCCAGCATTTT
CDR3 protein: CASSQANLGAAAGPQHF

clone size: .
D gene: .
J gene: TRBJ2-7
V gene: TRBV25-1
CDR3 DNA: TGTGCCAGCAGTGAATACAGGGGAAATACCCGACTCCCCTACGAGCAGTACTTC
CDR3 protein: CASSEYRGNTRLPYEQYF

clone size: .
D gene: TRBD2
J gene: TRBJ2-1
V gene: TRBV3-1
CDR3 DNA: TGTGCCAGCAGCCAAGATCTAGCGGGAGTTTACAATGAGCAGTTCTTC
CDR3 protein: CASSQDLAGVYNEQFF

clone size: large
D gene: .
J gene: TRBJ1-1
V gene: TRBV20-1
CDR3 DNA: TGCAGTGCTAGAGATCTCACAGACGCTGAAGCTTTCTTT
CDR3 protein: CSARDLTDAEAFF

clone size: few
D gene: .
J gene: TRBJ2-3
V gene: TRBV6-1
CDR3 DNA: TGTGCGAGCAGTGAAGGAGGGGCAGATACGCAGTATTTT
CDR3 protein: CASSEGGADTQYF

clone size: .
D gene: TRBD1
J gene: TRBJ2-5
V gene: TRBV12-3/TRBV12-4
CDR3 DNA: TGTGCCAGCAGTTTGGGGACAGGCACCCAGTACTTC
CDR3 protein: CASSLGTGTQYF

clone size: .
D gene: TRBD1
J gene: TRBJ1-4
V gene: TRBV7-2
CDR3 DNA: TGTGCCAGCAGCCGGGACAGCTTTGCAACTAATGAAAAACTGTTTTTT
CDR3 protein: CASSRDSFATNEKLFF

clone size: .
D gene: .
J gene: TRBJ1-5
V gene: TRBV20-1
CDR3 DNA: TGCAGTGCTAGGAGAGACGGCCAGCCCCAGCATTTT
CDR3 protein: CSARRDGQPQHF

clone size: many
D gene: TRBD2
J gene: TRBJ2-3
V gene: TRBV14
CDR3 DNA: TGTGCCAGCAGCCTTAGCGGGAGTTTCACAGATACGCAGTATTTT
CDR3 protein: CASSLSGSFTDTQYF

clone size: few
D gene: TRBD2
J gene: TRBJ2-7
V gene: TRBV20-1
CDR3 DNA: TGCAGTGCTAGAGAAATGGCGGGAGCCTCCTACGAGCAGTACTTC
CDR3 protein: CSAREMAGASYEQYF

clone size: many
D gene: TRBD2
J gene: TRBJ2-1
V gene: TRBV9
CDR3 DNA: TGTGCCAGCAGCGTCACTAGCGGGGCTATAAATGAGCAGTTCTTC
CDR3 protein: CASSVTSGAINEQFF

clone size: few
D gene: .
J gene: TRBJ2-3
V gene: TRBV5-1
CDR3 DNA: TGCGCCAGCAGCCGGAGGCAAGATACGCAGTATTTT
CDR3 protein: CASSRRQDTQYF

clone size: many
D gene: .
J gene: TRBJ1-6
V gene: TRBV5-5
CDR3 DNA: TGTGCCAGCAGCTTTAAACCCAGCTCCTATAATTCACCCCTCCACTTT
CDR3 protein: CASSFKPSSYNSPLHF

clone size: many
D gene: .
J gene: TRBJ2-7
V gene: TRBV5-5
CDR3 DNA: TGTGCCAGCAGCCACATGGTGGGGGTTGCCTACGAGCAGTACTTC
CDR3 protein: CASSHMVGVAYEQYF